The 3 T cell receptor beta chains below all came from one sample that was sequenced in a study of T cell responses to AZD1222 COVID-19 vaccine. Profiling relied on immunoSEQ multiplex PCR, and the TCRdb table lists in-frame clones only, not all of them. The table records around 58,000 clones, 84% of them present only once. Sequencing was performed on peripheral blood, taken on day 0 of AZD1222 vaccination. The receptors were gathered from an adult in good health.

This clone was seen once. The rearrangement joins TRBV6-5 to TRBJ2-1; weak D call: TRBD1 (7 bases). V dropped 6 bases and J dropped 2 bases, with 14 bases sitting between them. Germline V gene data show CDR1 as MNHEY and CDR2 as SVGAGI. The CDR3 spans 15 residues. CDR3 amino acids: CASRRDRSTYNEQFF. The CDR3 DNA reads as TGTGCCAGCAGGCGGGACAGAAGCACCTACAATGAGCAGTTCTTC.

Turning to this clone: An end of the junction differs from the germline gene, which may be a read error. This chain uses TRBV5-1 with TRBJ1-1; the D gene is possibly TRBD1 (5 bases). Germline CDR1 SGHRS, CDR2 YFSETQ. The CDR3 has 14 residues. The DNA for the CDR3 is TGCGCCAGCAGATTGGACCCGGGGGTCGGGGACGCTTTCTTT. Translating gives CASRLDPGVGDAFF.

The V and J genes are TRBV11-3 and TRBJ2-1, with a weak D call TRBD1 (6 bases). The V end lost 0 bases, the J end lost 4 bases, and 25 bases lay between the germline ends. The germline V gene has CDR1 SGHNT and CDR2 YENEEA. This CDR3 spans 20 amino acids. The CDR3 loop reads CASSLDLWGRRQLIYNEQFF. The CDR3 bases are TGTGCCAGCAGCTTAGATTTGTGGGGGCGTAGACAGCTAATATACAATGAGCAGTTCTTC.